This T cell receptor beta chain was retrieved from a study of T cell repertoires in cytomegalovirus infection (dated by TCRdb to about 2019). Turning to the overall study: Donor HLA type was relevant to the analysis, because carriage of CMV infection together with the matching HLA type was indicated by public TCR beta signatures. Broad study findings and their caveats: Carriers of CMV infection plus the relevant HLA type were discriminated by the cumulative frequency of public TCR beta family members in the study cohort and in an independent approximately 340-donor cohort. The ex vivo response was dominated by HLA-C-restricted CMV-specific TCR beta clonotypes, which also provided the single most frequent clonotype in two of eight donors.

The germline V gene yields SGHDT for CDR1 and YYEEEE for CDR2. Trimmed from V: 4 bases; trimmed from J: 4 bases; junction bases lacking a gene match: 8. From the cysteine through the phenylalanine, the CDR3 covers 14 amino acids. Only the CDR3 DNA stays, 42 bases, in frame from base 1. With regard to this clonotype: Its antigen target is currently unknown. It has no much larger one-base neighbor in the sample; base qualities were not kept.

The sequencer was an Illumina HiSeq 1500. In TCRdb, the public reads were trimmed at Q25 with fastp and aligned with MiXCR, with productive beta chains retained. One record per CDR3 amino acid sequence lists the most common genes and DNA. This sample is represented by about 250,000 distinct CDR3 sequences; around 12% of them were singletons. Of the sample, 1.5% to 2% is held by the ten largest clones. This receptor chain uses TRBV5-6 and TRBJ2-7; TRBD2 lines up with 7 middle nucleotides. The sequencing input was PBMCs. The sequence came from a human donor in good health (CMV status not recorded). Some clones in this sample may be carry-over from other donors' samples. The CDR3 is CASSGISGKYEQYF. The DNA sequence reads TGTGCCAGCAGCGGAATCAGCGGGAAGTACGAGCAGTACTTC.